This T cell receptor (beta chain) appears in the sequencing data of a study of blood T cell repertoires in COVID-19. The wider study: Samples taken during acute and convalescent COVID-19 were collected in the United States, Italy and Spain. PBMCs, B-cell-depleted T cells, or T cells provided the cDNA or gDNA that made up the material.

This CDR3 spans 15 amino acids. The V gene end was trimmed by 6 bases and the J gene end by 2 bases; junction bases not matched to a gene: 6. Germline CDR1 reads SNHLY; CDR2 reads FYNNEI. As handled by the study authors: The authors estimated nucleated cell counts from reference gene primer amplification. Measured with immunoSEQ multiplex PCR; TCRdb has only the in-frame clones, and not every one. Clone size and the V and J calls come from that table; the DNA yielded D and trimming. The table records approximately 180,000 clones, about 75% of them present only once. This clone was counted at least ten times.

The sequence came from a woman between 65 and 79 years old with acute or convalescent COVID-19. This rearrangement joins TRBV2 to TRBJ2-1; the match to TRBD1 covers 8 bases. The specimen was peripheral blood. The CDR3 DNA follows: TGTGCCAGCAGCCTCCAGGGGGCAGCCTACAATGAGCAGTTCTTC. Protein: CASSLQGAAYNEQFF.